This T cell receptor beta chain stems from a study of blood T cells in healthy people across ages (dated by TCRdb to between 2014 and 2017). Background for the entire study: Template switching captured roughly one uniquely barcoded TCR beta cDNA molecule per two T cells in model experiments. The study measured age-related changes in TCR beta repertoire diversity using deep sequencing normalized with unique cDNA molecular identifiers. Donors were grouped into four age groups: young (average 16 years), middle-aged (39), aged (approximately 58) and long-lived (approximately 81). Donors of different ages were randomly distributed across sequencing lanes to avoid experimental bias. For two donors (one aged 18 to 30 and one aged 80 or older), the study analyzed two additional independent replicas of 1 million unique cDNA reads from the same blood draw. General conclusions and limits of the study: Because profiling used bulk unsorted PBMCs, naive and antigen-experienced compartments could not be compared conclusively. Donor CMV infection status was unknown, potentially confounding age-related changes in expanded clonotypes. Observed TCR beta diversity per million T cells fell roughly linearly with age, and a significant reduction was already apparent by age around 40. Estimates of total diversity from one million sequenced T cells were regarded as lower bounds and underestimates. There was a strong correlation between observed TCR beta diversity and the percentage of naive T cells measured by flow cytometry. The long-lived group showed more naive CD4+ T cells, fewer expanded clones and increased TCR diversity than the aged group, suggesting age selection.

The germline V gene (reference sequence) provides CDR1 LNHNV and CDR2 YYDKDF. Here V drops 2 bases and J drops 5 bases, and the junction holds 3 bases not matched to any gene. Including the terminal cysteine and phenylalanine, the CDR3 comprises 15 residues. Solely the CDR3 DNA is kept, with 45 bases framed from the first base. Donors were around 37 systemically healthy Caucasian individuals from Russia aged roughly 6 to 100 years. Each donor gave approximately 9.3 milliliters of peripheral blood, collected into EDTA-treated Vacutainer tubes. Ficoll-Paque density-gradient centrifugation was used to isolate PBMCs, with at least 7 million per sample. Trizol reagent was used to extract total RNA from the PBMCs, yielding at least 5 micrograms per sample. The percentages of naive CD45RAhigh/CD27high T cells were determined by flow cytometry on a PBMC aliquot from every donor. Library preparation employed 5' RACE. The run used an Illumina HiSeq 2500. A second roughly 6 to 12 cycle PCR used a sample-barcoded 5' primer and a J-beta primer mix. A template-switch 5' adaptor carrying 12 random nucleotides introduced a unique molecular identifier onto each TCR beta cDNA molecule. Each sample yielded at least 2.5 million CDR3-containing paired-end reads. The Mint cDNA synthesis kit, primed by a TRBC-specific oligonucleotide, was used to synthesize first-strand cDNA from all RNA. Following uracil-DNA glycosylase treatment, a first 18-cycle PCR with universal primers M1SS and BC2_uni_R was performed on all cDNA. Processing in the source paper ran as follows. Each sample was normalized by randomly selecting 1 million high-quality reads, each carrying a distinct molecular identifier. Reads with shared molecular identifiers were discarded instead of being binned into consensus sequences. CDR3 identification, clonotype clustering and error correction used MiTCR with a Q25 quality threshold and the strictest error-elimination algorithm. A nonparametric unseen species model with Euler transformation was used to estimate lower-bound total TCR beta diversity. TCRdb cleaned the public reads at Q25 with fastp, built clones with MiXCR and kept in-frame beta chains. Here each entry gathers all rows of one CDR3 protein and keeps the most common genes and DNA. TCRdb's processing, not the study's, gives the V and J calls here. Across this sample there are under 2,000,000 distinct CDR3 sequences, with around half seen only once. Roughly 2.1% of the sample comes from the top ten.

This clonotype showed up just once. The clone's antigen remains unknown. No much larger clone exists at a distance of one base, and base qualities are not known. This chain joins TRBV15 to TRBJ2-1; 10 of the junction bases match TRBD2. The sequencing input was blood. This receptor was taken from a woman in her thirties or forties in good health. In nucleotide form, the sequence is TGTGCCACCAGCAGACAGCGGGGGGGCCACAATGAGCAGTTCTTC. Translated, this gives CATSRQRGGHNEQFF.